This TCR beta chain stems from a study of tumor-infiltrating lymphocytes in primary liver carcinoma. Extraction of RNA together with DNA used roughly 19-32 mg of unsorted bulk tissue. Comment on this clonotype: A read error may account for a junction end that differs from germline.

With approximately 500 ng total RNA as template and a constant-region primer, TCR beta cDNA was made. Amplification in three nested multiplex PCR rounds with slightly modified ARM-PCR gave rise to TCR beta libraries. A single record per CDR3 protein comes from TCRdb applying MiXCR to the multiplex PCR reads. The data hold 99,000 or so distinct CDR3 sequences, with around 83% observed a single time. The TCR comes from a middle-aged man with primary liver carcinoma and hepatitis B virus infection. The sequencing sample was made of liver tumor tissue from sampling region 3. Subset of the sample: tumor region T3, left-lateral pole.

The CDR3, as DNA: TGTGCCAGCAGCTTGGAGAGCCAGAGGGGAGCAGGAAACACCATATATTTT. Protein sequence: CASSLESQRGAGNTIYF. The chain recombines TRBV5-1 with TRBJ1-3; D perhaps matches TRBD1 (5 bases). The CDR3 has 17 amino acids. Looked up from germline, CDR1 is SGHRS and CDR2 is YFSETQ. Looking up the rest from reference TRBV5-1 and TRBJ1-3 gives the full variable domain: KAGVTQTPRYLIKTRGQQVTLSCSPISGHRSVSWYQQTPGQGLQFLFEYFSETQRNKGNFPGRFSGRQFSNSRSEMNVSTLELGDSALYLCASSLESQRGAGNTIYFGEGSWLTVV.